The text below deals with one TCR beta chain. The antigen is not known. The protocol was immunoSEQ multiplex PCR, while the TCRdb copy is restricted to in-frame clones and leaves out a portion. The repertoire holds approximately 1.9 million clones, with 85% to 95% as singletons. The data belong to a study of shared clonotypes between healthy human individuals. Naive CD8 cells comprised CD45RO-negative, CCR7-positively selected cells, excluding terminally differentiated effector memory CD45RA+ cells. Overall study results and limits: Naive CD4 clonotype sharing across a few donors was approximately 5%. Generally, naive subsets (rather than memory subsets) showed larger estimated richness.

Sequenced: naive CD8+ T cells from PBMCs. The clonotype comes from a man younger than 30 in good health. Some clones in this sample may be carry-over from other donors' samples.

The CDR3 spells CASREVGLETQYF. The CDR3 DNA follows: TGTGCCAGCAGGGAAGTGGGGTTGGAGACCCAGTACTTC. The chain carries TRBV4-2 and TRBJ2-5, with D hard to call. The CDR3 extends over 13 amino acids. The V gene lost 6 bases and the J gene lost 5 bases, with 13 bases spanning the gap. Germline V gene data show CDR1 as LGHNA and CDR2 as YNFKEQ.